The clone carrying this T cell receptor beta chain has more than one count but fewer than ten. The antigen is undetermined. This sample was included in a study of T-cell reconstitution after alpha-beta-depleted transplantation in children. The CDR3 runs to 13 residues. V lost 3 bases and J 1 base, leaving 6 bases between the germline ends. Germline CDR1 is MDHEN and CDR2 is SYDVKM. Whole-study findings and limits: Expanded graft clones numbering several hundred reportedly gave rise to alpha-beta T cells about two months after transplant.

Preparation of the TCRbeta library used unique molecular identifiers. One entry per CDR3 protein results from TCRdb running MiXCR on the PCR reads. This sample has about 580,000 distinct CDR3 sequences; under 25% occur once, and the top ten carry roughly 15%. The rearrangement links TRBV28 to TRBJ1-1; D ambiguous. The sequence derives from a boy younger than two who had a stem cell transplant for acute myeloid leukemia, so the T cells may come from the graft donor. Sequences were derived from PBMCs, mostly from graft donor cells, sampled 360 days after TCRalphabeta/CD19-depleted stem cell transplant. The CDR3, as DNA: TGTGCCAGCAGTTTCTACCCGAACACTGAAGCTTTCTTT. Its translation: CASSFYPNTEAFF.